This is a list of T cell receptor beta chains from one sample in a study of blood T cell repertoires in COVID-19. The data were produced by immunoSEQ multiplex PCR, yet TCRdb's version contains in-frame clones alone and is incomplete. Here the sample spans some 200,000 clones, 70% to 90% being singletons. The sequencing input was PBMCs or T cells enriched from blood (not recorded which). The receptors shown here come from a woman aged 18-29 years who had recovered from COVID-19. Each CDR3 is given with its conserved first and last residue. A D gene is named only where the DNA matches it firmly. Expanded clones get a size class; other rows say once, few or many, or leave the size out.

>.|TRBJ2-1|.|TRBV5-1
TGCGCCAGCAGCCCCATGGGAGGTGTCAATGAGCAGTTCTTC
CASSPMGGVNEQFF
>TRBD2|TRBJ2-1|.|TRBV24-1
TGTGCCACCAGTGATTTGGCCAGCGGGAGTGGCGAGCAGTTCTTC
CATSDLASGSGEQFF
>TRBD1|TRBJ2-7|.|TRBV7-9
TGTGCCAGCAGTTCCGGGACAGGGAGAATCTACGAGCAGTACTTC
CASSSGTGRIYEQYF
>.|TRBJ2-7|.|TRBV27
TGTGCCAGCAGTAGGATGACAGGTCCTCCACCCTCGGTTGAGTACTTC
CASSRMTGPPPSVEYF
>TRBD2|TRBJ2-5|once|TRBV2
TGTGCCAGCGGCTTAGCGGGAGTGGAAGAGACCCAGTACTTC
CASGLAGVEETQYF
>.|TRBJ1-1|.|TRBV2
TGTGCCAGCATGCGCAGGTTGAACACTGAAGCTTTCTTT
CASMRRLNTEAFF
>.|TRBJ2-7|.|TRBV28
TGTGCCAGCACCTCAGTAAACGAGCAGTACTTC
CASTSVNEQYF
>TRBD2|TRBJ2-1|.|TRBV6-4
TGTGCCAGCAGTGCCACCCCGGGGACTAGCGGAGGCAATGAGCAGTTCTTC
CASSATPGTSGGNEQFF
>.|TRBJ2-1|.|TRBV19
TGTGCCAGTAGTATGATGGGCCCAAACAATGAGCAGTTCTTC
CASSMMGPNNEQFF
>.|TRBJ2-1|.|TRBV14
TGTGCCAGCAGTCCTCTAGCGCCGGCCTACAATGAGCAGTTCTTC
CASSPLAPAYNEQFF
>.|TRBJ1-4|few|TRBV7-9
TGTGCCAGCAGCTTAGTCGGGAATCCGACTAATGAAAAACTGTTTTTT
CASSLVGNPTNEKLFF
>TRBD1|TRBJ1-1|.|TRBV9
TGTGCCAGCAGCGTATCTGCAGGGGGGACTGAAGCTTTCTTT
CASSVSAGGTEAFF
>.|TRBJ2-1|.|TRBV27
TGTGCCAGCAGTTCTACGGGAGTCTACAATGAGCAGTTCTTC
CASSSTGVYNEQFF
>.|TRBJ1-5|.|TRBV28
TGTGCCAGCAGTTTACACGGTACTAGCAATCAGCCCCAGCATTTT
CASSLHGTSNQPQHF
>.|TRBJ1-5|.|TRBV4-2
TGTGCCAGCAGCCCCGCGGATCTTAGCAATCAGCCCCAGCATTTT
CASSPADLSNQPQHF
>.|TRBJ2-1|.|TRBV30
TGTGCCTGGAGTGTAGGCAGGGGCCCCTACAATGAGCAGTTCTTC
CAWSVGRGPYNEQFF
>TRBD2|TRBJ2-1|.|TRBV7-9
TGTGCCAGCAGCCTACCCCCTAGCGGCCCCACTAACTACAATAAGCAGTTCTTC
CASSLPPSGPTNYNKQFF
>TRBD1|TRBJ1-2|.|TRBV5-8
TGTGCCAGCAGCTGGGATGACAGGGGAAATGGCTACACCTTC
CASSWDDRGNGYTF
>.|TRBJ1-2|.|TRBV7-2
TGTGCCAGCAGCTTGGCGGGCCAATCTAACTATGGCTACACCTTC
CASSLAGQSNYGYTF
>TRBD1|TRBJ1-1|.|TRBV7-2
TGTGCCAGCAGCTCCTGGGACAGGGGCTTATATGAAGCTTTCTTT
CASSSWDRGLYEAFF
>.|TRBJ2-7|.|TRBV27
TGTGCCAGCAGTAGGGGGTTGGAGCAGTACTTC
CASSRGLEQYF
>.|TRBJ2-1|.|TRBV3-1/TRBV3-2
TGTGCCAGCAGCCAAGGGGCACTAGCCTATGAGCAGTTCTTC
CASSQGALAYEQFF
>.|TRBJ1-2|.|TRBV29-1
TGCAGCGGAGACCATGGGGGCGGTGATGGCTACACCTTC
CSGDHGGGDGYTF
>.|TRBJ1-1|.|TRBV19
TGTGCCAGTAGTACAGGGTACACTGAAGCTTTCTTT
CASSTGYTEAFF
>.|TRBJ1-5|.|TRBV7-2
TGTGCCAGCAGCACAACTGGGGGGGAGTTCAATCAGCCCCAGCATTTT
CASSTTGGEFNQPQHF
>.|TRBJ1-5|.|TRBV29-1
TGCAGCGTTAGCGGGGCCGACCAGCCCCAGCATTTT
CSVSGADQPQHF
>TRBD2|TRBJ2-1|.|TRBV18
TGTGCCAGCTCAGGAACCGGGACTAGGTACAATGAGCAGTTCTTC
CASSGTGTRYNEQFF
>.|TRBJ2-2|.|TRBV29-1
TGCAGCGTTGGGACAGATTTAGCCGGGGAGCTGTTTTTT
CSVGTDLAGELFF
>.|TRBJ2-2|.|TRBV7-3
TGTGCCAGCAGCTTTAGTCAGGTCGGCACCGGGGAGCTGTTTTTT
CASSFSQVGTGELFF
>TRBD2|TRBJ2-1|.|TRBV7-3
TGTGCCAGCAGCTTACTAGCGGGAGGACCGAATGAGCAGTTCTTC
CASSLLAGGPNEQFF
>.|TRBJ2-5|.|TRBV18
TGTGCCAGCTCACCACCGACAGGTCGGGAGACCCAGTACTTC
CASSPPTGRETQYF
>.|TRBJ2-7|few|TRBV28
TGTGCCAGCAGTTATGGAATAGGGGCAGATTCCTACGAGCAGTACTTC
CASSYGIGADSYEQYF
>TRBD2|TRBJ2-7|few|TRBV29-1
TGCAGCGTTGAAGATCGGGGCGGCCGCGGGGGCGAGCAGTACTTC
CSVEDRGGRGGEQYF
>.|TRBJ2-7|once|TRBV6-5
TGTGCCAGCAGTTGGGGAGGTAATTACGAGCAGTACTTC
CASSWGGNYEQYF
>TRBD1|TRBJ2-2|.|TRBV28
TGTGCCACCTTATGGGGGACAGGGAGCAACGGGGAGCTGTTTTTT
CATLWGTGSNGELFF
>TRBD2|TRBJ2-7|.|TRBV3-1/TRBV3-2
TGTGCCAGCAGCCAAGAGCTGCGACTAGCGGGAGGCGAGCAGTACTTC
CASSQELRLAGGEQYF
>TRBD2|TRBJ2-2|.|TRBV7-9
TGTGCCAGCAGACGGGGACTAGCGGGAGGAGCGGGGGAGCTGTTTTTT
CASRRGLAGGAGELFF
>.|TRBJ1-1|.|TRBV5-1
TGCGCCAGCAGCTACTCAGGGTGGAACACTGAAGCTTTCTTT
CASSYSGWNTEAFF
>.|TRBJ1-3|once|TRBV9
TGTGCCAGCAGCGGAGGAGGAAGAACCGCTGGAAACACCATATATTTT
CASSGGGRTAGNTIYF
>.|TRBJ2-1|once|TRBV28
TGTGCCAGCAGTAGGGGTTACAATGAGCAGTTCTTC
CASSRGYNEQFF
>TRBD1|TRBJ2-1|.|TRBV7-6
TGTGCCAGCAGCAGGCGACAGGGGGGCAATGAGCAGTTCTTC
CASSRRQGGNEQFF